Presented here are 2 T cell receptor beta chains from one specimen sequenced in a study of blood T cells in healthy people across ages. Alongside a J-beta primer mix, a sample-barcoded 5' primer served in a second PCR lasting about 7 to 11 cycles. Via MiXCR, TCRdb re-called the 5' RACE reads, giving one row per CDR3 protein. The sample holds around 690,000 distinct CDR3 sequences, under 65% seen once. The sequencing sample was made of blood. All receptors come from a man between 60 and 75 years old in good health.

The chain employs TRBV4-2 and TRBJ2-7; perhaps TRBD1 as D (5 bases). There are 17 residues in the CDR3. V was cut by 3 bases and J by 4 bases, with 22 bases left in between. Germline V lookup: CDR1 LGHNA, CDR2 YNFKEQ. The CDR3 nucleotides are TGTGCCAGCAGCCATGCGCCTGTGGGCAGGGTTGGGTACGAGCAGTACTTC. This sequence encodes CASSHAPVGRVGYEQYF.

The genes are TRBV6-1 and TRBJ2-4, with D hard to call. The end of the DNA fits TRBJ2-7 better, so the J call may be wrong. This CDR3 is built from 14 residues. In germline, CDR1 is MNHNS, CDR2 SASEGT. The CDR3 region is CASSVTGLLYEQYF. The CDR3 DNA reads as TGTGCCAGCAGTGTAACCGGGCTACTCTACGAGCAGTACTTC.